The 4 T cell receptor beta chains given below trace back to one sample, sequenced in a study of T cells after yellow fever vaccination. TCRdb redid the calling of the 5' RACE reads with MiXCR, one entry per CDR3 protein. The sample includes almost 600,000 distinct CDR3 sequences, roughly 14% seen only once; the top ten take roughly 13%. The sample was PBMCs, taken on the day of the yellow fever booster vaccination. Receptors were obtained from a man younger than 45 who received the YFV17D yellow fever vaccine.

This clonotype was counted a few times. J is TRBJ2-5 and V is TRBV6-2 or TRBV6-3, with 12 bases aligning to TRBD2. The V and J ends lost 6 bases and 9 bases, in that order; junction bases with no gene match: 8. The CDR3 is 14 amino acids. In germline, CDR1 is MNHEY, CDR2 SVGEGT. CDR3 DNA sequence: TGTGCCAGCAGGACTAGCGGGAGAGGAATGGCCCAGTACTTC. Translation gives CASRTSGRGMAQYF.

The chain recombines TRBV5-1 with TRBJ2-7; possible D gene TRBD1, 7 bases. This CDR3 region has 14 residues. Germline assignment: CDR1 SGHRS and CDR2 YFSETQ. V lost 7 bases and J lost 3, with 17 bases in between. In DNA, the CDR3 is TGCGCCAGCCGGGCGGGACAGCAATTCTACGAGCAGTACTTC. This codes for CASRAGQQFYEQYF.

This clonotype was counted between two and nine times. The CDR3 DNA is TGCGCCAGCCACCGGGATAACCAAGAGACCCAGTACTTC. Amino acids: CASHRDNQETQYF. The gene calls are TRBV5-1 and TRBJ2-5, with D perhaps TRBD2 (5 bases). Germline loops: CDR1 SGHRS, CDR2 YFSETQ. With 7 bases removed from V and 0 bases from J, the gap between germline ends came to 10 bases. The CDR3 sequence is 13 residues long.

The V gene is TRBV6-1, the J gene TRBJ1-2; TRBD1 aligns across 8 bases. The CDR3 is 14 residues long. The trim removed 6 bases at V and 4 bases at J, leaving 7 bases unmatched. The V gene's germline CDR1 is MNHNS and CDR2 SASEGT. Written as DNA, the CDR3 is TGTGCCAGCAGCCCCGCAGGGGGCGTCTATGGCTACACCTTC. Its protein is CASSPAGGVYGYTF.